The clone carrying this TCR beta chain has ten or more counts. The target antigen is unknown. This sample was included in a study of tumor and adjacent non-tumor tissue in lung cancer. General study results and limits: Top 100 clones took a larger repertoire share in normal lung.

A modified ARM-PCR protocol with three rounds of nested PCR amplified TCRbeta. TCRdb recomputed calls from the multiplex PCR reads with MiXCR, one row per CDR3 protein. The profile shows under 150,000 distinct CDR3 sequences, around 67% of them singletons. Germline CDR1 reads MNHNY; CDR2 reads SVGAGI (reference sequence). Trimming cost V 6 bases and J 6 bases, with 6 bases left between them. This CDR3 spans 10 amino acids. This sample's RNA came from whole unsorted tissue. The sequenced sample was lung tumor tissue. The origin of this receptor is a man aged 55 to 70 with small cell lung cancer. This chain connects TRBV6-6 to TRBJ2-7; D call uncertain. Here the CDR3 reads CASSDIEQYF. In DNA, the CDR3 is TGTGCCAGCAGCGACATCGAGCAGTACTTC.